These 9 T cell receptor beta chains originate from one sample sequenced in a study of Ad26.COV2.S vaccination and SARS-CoV-2 variants. Sequenced by immunoSEQ multiplex PCR; TCRdb stores in-frame clones only, minus some. The sample carries about 430,000 clones, 75% to 95% recorded once. Treatment reported: around 19 received Ad26.COV2.S at low or high dose, single or two shots; several received placebo; per-sample allocation not given. At day 63 after the first vaccine or placebo injection, samples were drawn. Sequencing was performed on peripheral blood, taken in a trial of Ad26.COV2.S vaccine versus placebo. Source of these receptors: a person between 18 and 59 years old who received the Ad26.COV2.S COVID-19 vaccine or a placebo.

V and J are TRBV4-3 and TRBJ2-7, with D uncertain. The CDR3 covers 15 residues. CDR1 and CDR2 from the germline V gene are LGHNA and YSLEER. Trimming left V 1 base short and J 3 bases short, with 13 bases between. The CDR3 reads CASSQVWPEYYEQYF. In nucleotides, the CDR3 is TGCGCCAGCAGCCAAGTGTGGCCGGAATACTACGAGCAGTACTTC.

This chain joins TRBV10-3 and TRBJ1-6, with D unresolved. V was shortened by 9 bases and J by 8 bases, with 11 bases between the two germline ends. Germline lookup yields CDR1 ENHRY and CDR2 SYGVKD. This CDR3 is built from 12 residues. This CDR3 reads CAIKGTDSPLHF. For the CDR3, the DNA is TGTGCCATAAAAGGTACGGATTCACCCCTCCACTTT.

The chain has TRBV18 and TRBJ2-1; D gene unclear. V lost 0 bases and J 7 bases, leaving 10 bases between the germline ends. In germline, CDR1 is KGHSH, CDR2 LQKENI. The CDR3 runs 14 residues. CDR3 region: CASSPPSVVNEQFF. In nucleotides, the CDR3 is TGTGCCAGCTCACCACCCAGCGTGGTTAATGAGCAGTTCTTC.

The chain employs TRBV19 and TRBJ1-5, with TRBD1 identical over 7 bases. Germline V gene sequence: CDR1 LNHDA, CDR2 SQIVND (reference sequence). The V and J ends lost 9 bases and 0 bases, in that order; junction bases with no gene match: 8. The CDR3 is made up of 15 amino acids. The CDR3 is CASSGGADSNQPQHF. Here the CDR3 DNA reads TGTGCCAGCTCAGGGGGGGCGGATAGCAATCAGCCCCAGCATTTT.

The chain links TRBV19 to TRBJ1-2, with 7 bases identical to TRBD1. This CDR3 is built from 16 residues. Trimming at V came to 2 bases and at J to 8 bases, leaving 14 bases not matched to a gene. CDR1 LNHDA and CDR2 SQIVND come from the germline V gene (reference sequence). The CDR3 here is CASSIPLEQGLEGYTF. CDR3 coding DNA: TGTGCCAGTAGTATACCCCTCGAACAGGGGCTTGAGGGCTACACCTTC.

The rearrangement uses TRBV15 and TRBJ2-1; 7 positions match TRBD2. Looked up from germline, CDR1 is LNHNV and CDR2 is YYDKDF (reference sequence). The CDR3 has 18 amino acids. J was trimmed by 1 base and V by 1 base; bases with no gene match: 10. CDR3 sequence reads: CATSRGSRGGSSYNEQFF. CDR3 bases: TGTGCCACCAGCAGAGGCTCGCGGGGCGGGAGTTCCTACAATGAGCAGTTCTTC. The full variable domain, rest sourced from reference TRBV15 and TRBJ2-1, is DAMVIQNPRYQVTQFGKPVTLSCSQTLNHNVMYWYQQKSSQAPKLLFHYYDKDFNNEADTPDNFQSRRPNTSFCFLDIRSPGLGDTAMYLCATSRGSRGGSSYNEQFFGPGTRLTVL.

This rearrangement joins TRBV5-6 to TRBJ2-2; D is unresolved. The V and J ends lost 1 base and 4 bases respectively, with 11 bases between them. This CDR3 is built from 15 residues. Germline CDR1 and CDR2: SGHDT and YYEEEE. The CDR3 DNA follows: TGTGCCAGCAGCTTGTGGGTGGGCGGCACCGGGGAGCTGTTTTTT. It encodes CASSLWVGGTGELFF.

CDR3 DNA: TGCGCCAGCAGCTACATGGGAGAACAGGGGAACACTGAAGCTTTCTTT. Protein product: CASSYMGEQGNTEAFF. This chain uses TRBV4-1 with TRBJ1-1; tentatively, D is TRBD1 (6 bases). Germline V gives CDR1 MGHRA, CDR2 YSYEKL. V was clipped by 5 bases and J by 1 base, with 17 bases between them. There are 16 residues in the CDR3.

The chain uses TRBV7-2 and TRBJ2-7; 8 bases align to TRBD1. Trimming cost V 4 bases and J 4 bases; bases outside gene matches: 6. Looked up from germline, CDR1 is SGHTA and CDR2 is FQGNSA. This CDR3 has 14 residues. The CDR3 DNA sequence: TGTGCCAGCAGCTCTCAGGGGGCAGGGTACGAGCAGTACTTC. It encodes CASSSQGAGYEQYF.